This T cell receptor (beta chain) was sequenced in a study of T-cell reconstitution after alpha-beta-depleted transplantation in children. In its sample, this clonotype was seen a few times. This CDR3 has 14 amino acids. The V gene end was trimmed by 1 base and the J gene end by 4 bases; junction bases not matched to a gene: 3. In germline, CDR1 is GTSNPN, CDR2 SVGIG (reference sequence). Preparation of the TCRbeta library used unique molecular identifiers. Using its own MiXCR run on the PCR reads, TCRdb lists one record per CDR3 protein. Among hundreds of thousands of distinct CDR3 sequences listed, around 12% were seen once.

V and J are TRBV30 and TRBJ2-1; the match to TRBD1 covers 8 bases. This receptor was taken from a human donor who donated a stem cell graft to a child with combined immunodeficiency. Material: PBMCs from the stem cell graft donor, obtained from the stem cell graft. CDR3 coding DNA: TGTGCCTGGAGTGCCGGACAGGGTTACAATGAGCAGTTCTTC. Amino acids: CAWSAGQGYNEQFF.